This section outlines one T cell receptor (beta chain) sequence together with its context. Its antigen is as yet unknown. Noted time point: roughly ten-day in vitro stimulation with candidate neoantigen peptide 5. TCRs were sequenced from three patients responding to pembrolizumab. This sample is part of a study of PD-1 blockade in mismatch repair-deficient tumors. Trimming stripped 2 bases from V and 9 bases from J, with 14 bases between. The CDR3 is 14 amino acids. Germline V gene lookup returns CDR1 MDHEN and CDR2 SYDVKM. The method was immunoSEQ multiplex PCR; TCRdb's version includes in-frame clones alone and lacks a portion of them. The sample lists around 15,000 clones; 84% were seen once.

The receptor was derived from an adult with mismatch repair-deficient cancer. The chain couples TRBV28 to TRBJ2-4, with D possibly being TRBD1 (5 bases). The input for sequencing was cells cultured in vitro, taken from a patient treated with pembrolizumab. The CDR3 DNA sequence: TGTGCCAGCAGTTTACAGGGTGCCCCGGGCATTCAGTACTTC. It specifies CASSLQGAPGIQYF.